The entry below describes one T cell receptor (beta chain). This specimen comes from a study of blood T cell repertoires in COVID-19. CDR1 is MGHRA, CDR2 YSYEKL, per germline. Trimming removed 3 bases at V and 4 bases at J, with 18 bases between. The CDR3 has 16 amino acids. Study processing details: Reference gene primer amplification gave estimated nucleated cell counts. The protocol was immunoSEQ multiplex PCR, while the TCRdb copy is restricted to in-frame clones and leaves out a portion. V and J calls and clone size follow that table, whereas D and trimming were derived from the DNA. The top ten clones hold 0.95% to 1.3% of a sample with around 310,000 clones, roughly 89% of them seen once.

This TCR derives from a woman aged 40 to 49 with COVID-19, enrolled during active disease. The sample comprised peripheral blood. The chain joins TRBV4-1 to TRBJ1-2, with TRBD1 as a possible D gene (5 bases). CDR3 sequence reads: CASSHLQERLSYGYTF. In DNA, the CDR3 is TGCGCCAGCAGCCACCTACAGGAGAGGCTCTCCTATGGCTACACCTTC.